A single T cell receptor beta chain is shown here with its context. No antigen is known for it. Base qualities are not at hand, and no much larger clone is one base apart. The data derive from a study of OX40 agonist ivuxolimab in advanced cancers. As for the study more broadly: Ivuxolimab was an agonistic, fully human IgG2 monoclonal antibody directed against OX40 (CD134), a costimulatory receptor. The point of sequencing TCRbeta in the periphery was to test whether ivuxolimab changed TCR sequence diversity and drove clonal T-cell expansion. Of the roughly 52 dose-escalation patients, hepatocellular carcinoma was present in some 19, melanoma in approximately 15, renal cell carcinoma in 9 and head and neck cancer in 9. In the dose-escalation cohort, 82.7% of patients were male, and the mean age was approximately 64 years, with a range of 23 to 79. Intravenous ivuxolimab was administered to patients every 2 weeks at six dose levels: 0.01, 0.1, 0.3, 1.5, 3 and 10 mg/kg. Partial responses were achieved by three dose-escalation patients, of whom one had hepatocellular carcinoma and two had cutaneous melanoma. Patients were allowed to have had prior anti-PD-1, anti-PD-L1 or anti-CTLA-4 therapy, and roughly two fifths of the dose-escalation patients had been treated with checkpoint inhibitors. The paper covers the monotherapy dose-escalation part of the phase I ivuxolimab trial, which included N of about 51 patients.

The paper as a whole reports these results and caveats: Clonal expansion of both CD4+ and CD8+ blood T cells was observed from baseline to week 6 at doses 0.1 to 3.0 mg/kg. Low levels of normalized T-cell clonal expansion were also shown by some nonresponding patients. In partial responders in the 0.1-3.0 mg/kg groups, normalized peripheral clonal expansion was found to be among the lowest, especially among CD8+ T cells. The antigen specificity of the clonally expanded peripheral T cells was not determined. After ivuxolimab, CD8+ T cells had more expanded clones than CD4+ T cells on average.

The trial excluded patients who had a history of autoimmune disease or were on systemic immunosuppression. Peripheral blood for TCR sequencing was collected from all dose cohorts at baseline, on cycle 4 day 1, and on cycle 7 day 1. Samples came from an open-label, multicenter, first-in-human phase I dose-escalation trial of ivuxolimab. Adults with locally advanced or metastatic melanoma, renal cell carcinoma, hepatocellular carcinoma or head and neck squamous cell carcinoma were enrolled in the trial. Before TCR sequencing, CD4+ T cells and CD8+ T cells from peripheral blood were sorted into separate populations. To sequence the TCRbeta CDR3 region, genomic DNA was isolated from the sorted cells. The immunoSEQ Assay was used to sequence the TCRbeta CDR3 regions. This is the immuneACCESS table as TCRdb keeps it, with only in-frame sequences that have V and J called. A part of the clones is gone; compared with another copy, unresolved V genes explain less than half, and the rest is unexplained. The sample profile shows about 38,000 clones; about 82% of them were found once. The ten largest clones take up less than 25% of the sample.

The CDR3, cysteine through phenylalanine, is 13 amino acids long. Only the CDR3 DNA is retained, 39 bases long and in frame from the first base. The germline V gene gives CDR1 as WSHSY and CDR2 as SAAADI. The germline V and J ends show losses of 8 bases and 5 bases respectively, and no gene match explains 2 bases of the junction. The chain is made from TRBV10-2 and TRBJ2-2; 10 junctional bases match TRBD1. This sequence originates from an adult with an advanced solid tumor such as melanoma, head and neck, liver or kidney cancer. The sample in question was CD4+ or CD8+ T cells sorted from blood, obtained in a trial of the OX40 agonist ivuxolimab. The sequence in DNA is TGCGCCAGCGGGACAGGGGAAACCGGGGAGCTGTTTTTT. It translates to CASGTGETGELFF.